The next 17 T cell receptor beta chains were all read from a single sample in a study of T cells in Graves' hyperthyroidism and ophthalmopathy. RNA transcripts gave rise to amplified TCR beta CDR3 regions. Using the HTBI primer set, a first-round RT-PCR was run on the TCR CDR3. MiXCR, applied by TCRdb to the multiplex PCR reads, yields one record per CDR3 protein. This table has around 610,000 distinct CDR3 sequences, 14% to 15% appearing once. The sample comprised blood. The receptors shown here come from a woman aged 40 to 50 with Graves' ophthalmopathy.

This clonotype has ten or more counts. The V and J genes are TRBV4-1 and TRBJ1-2, with TRBD1 as a possible D gene (5 bases). Germline CDR1 is MGHRA and CDR2 is YSYEKL. Trimming stripped 0 bases from V and 4 bases from J, with 15 bases between. This CDR3 is 16 amino acids long. CDR3 loop: CASSQEGTTASYGYTF. CDR3 coding DNA: TGCGCCAGCAGCCAAGAAGGTACGACAGCTTCCTATGGCTACACCTTC.

This clonotype was observed at least ten times. The chain links TRBV4-1 to TRBJ2-7; D call uncertain. V shed 0 bases and J shed 3 bases, with 9 bases lying between them. The germline V gene encodes CDR1 MGHRA and CDR2 YSYEKL. The CDR3 spans 14 residues. CDR3 sequence reads: CASSQDPAGYEQYF. The CDR3 DNA sequence: TGCGCCAGCAGCCAAGATCCGGCAGGCTACGAGCAGTACTTC.

This clonotype has just a few counts. The chain uses TRBV18 and TRBJ2-7; D remains ambiguous. CDR3 length: 14 residues. Germline lookup yields CDR1 KGHSH and CDR2 LQKENI. Between the trimmed V and J ends, which lost 3 bases and 2 bases, there was a span of 11 bases. The CDR3 DNA reads as TGTGCCAGCTCACCCACTTCCAGTCCCTACGAGCAGTACTTC. Its protein product is CASSPTSSPYEQYF.

This clonotype was counted many times. The chain employs TRBV6-2 or TRBV6-3 and TRBJ1-1; D is undetermined. Germline CDR1 reads MNHEY; CDR2 reads SVGEGT. The CDR3 sequence is 13 residues long. With 6 bases removed from V and 4 bases from J, the gap between germline ends came to 12 bases. The DNA of the CDR3 is TGTGCCAGCAGCTCCCCCTACGGCACTGAAGCTTTCTTT. It specifies CASSSPYGTEAFF.

Ten or more counts support this clonotype. The V gene is TRBV25-1, the J gene TRBJ2-5; TRBD2 agrees at 9 bases. The CDR3 sequence is 15 residues long. CDR1 is MGHDK, CDR2 SYGVNS, per germline. The J segment lost 4 bases and the V segment lost 3 bases, leaving 6 bases of the junction unmatched. The CDR3 nucleotides read TGTGCCAGCAGTGACCCAGGGACTAGCCTAGAGACCCAGTACTTC. Translated: CASSDPGTSLETQYF.

In its sample, this clonotype was seen many times. The rearrangement uses TRBV27 and TRBJ2-5, with TRBD2 matching over 9 bases. This CDR3 region has 15 residues. V gave up 5 bases and J gave up 5 bases; unmatched junction bases: 9. Germline V gene data show CDR1 as MNHEY and CDR2 as SMNVEV (reference sequence). The CDR3 reads CASSISGSTGETQYF. CDR3 nucleotide sequence: TGTGCCAGCAGTATTAGCGGGAGTACTGGTGAGACCCAGTACTTC.

This clonotype has a count of ten or more. The chain carries TRBV29-1 and TRBJ2-7; D gene unclear. Germline lookup yields CDR1 SQVTM and CDR2 ANQGSEA. V shed 5 bases and J shed 6 bases, with 11 bases lying between them. The CDR3 runs 11 residues. This CDR3 reads CSVSDLFEQYF. The CDR3 coding sequence is TGCAGCGTTTCGGACCTCTTCGAGCAGTACTTC.

This clonotype was detected ten times or more. V and J are TRBV10-3 and TRBJ1-3; D gene ambiguous. Per germline, CDR1 ENHRY and CDR2 SYGVKD. This CDR3 has 13 amino acids. Between the trimmed V and J ends, which lost 3 bases and 3 bases, there was a span of 6 bases. The chain's CDR3 is CAISDVFGNTIYF. DNA of the CDR3: TGTGCCATCAGTGATGTTTTTGGAAACACCATATATTTT.

In this sample, this clonotype turned up a few times. A read error may explain this, as a much larger clone is one base away. This chain joins TRBV5-1 and TRBJ2-3; no clear D gene. This CDR3 region has 13 residues. CDR1 and CDR2 from the germline V gene are SGHRS and YFSETQ. Trimming took off 4 bases at V and 8 bases at J, with 14 bases between the two ends. The CDR3 is CASSPASKGTQYF. CDR3 DNA sequence: TGCGCCAGCAGCCCGGCTTCGAAAGGTACGCAGTATTTT.

This clonotype has a single count. A much larger clone lies a single base off, so this may be a read error. The V call is TRBV29-1, the J call TRBJ2-4; weak D call: TRBD2 (6 bases). CDR3 size: 15 residues. CDR1 is SQVTM and CDR2 is ANQGSEA in the germline V gene. V lost 7 bases and J 1 base, leaving 17 bases between the germline ends. CDR3 in DNA: TGCAGCGCAACGCGACTAGTGATGGCCAAAAACATTCAGTACTTC. It codes for CSATRLVMAKNIQYF.

This clonotype was counted between two and nine times. DNA of the CDR3: TGTGCCAGCACCTTGACTCCCGGAGGGGAAATGAACACTGAAGCTTTCTTT. This encodes CASTLTPGGEMNTEAFF. The rearrangement uses TRBV6-1 and TRBJ1-1, with TRBD1 as a possible D gene (5 bases). V lost 7 bases and J 0 bases, leaving 21 bases between the germline ends. The CDR3 has 17 residues. Germline values: CDR1 MNHNS, CDR2 SASEGT.

There are many counts of this clonotype. The chain joins TRBV5-1 to TRBJ2-5, with 13 nucleotides matching TRBD2. Germline CDR1 and CDR2: SGHRS and YFSETQ. J gave up 5 bases and V 4 bases, and 8 bases lay outside the gene matches. The CDR3 length is 16 residues. CDR3 nucleotides: TGCGCCAGCAGCGGACTAGCGGGAGCCCAGGGGGAGACCCAGTACTTC. The encoded protein is CASSGLAGAQGETQYF.

This clonotype came up many times. The chain recombines TRBV29-1 with TRBJ2-2, with TRBD2 identical over 11 bases. Trimming at V came to 7 bases and at J to 5 bases, leaving 9 bases not matched to a gene. The CDR3 totals 15 residues. Per germline, CDR1 SQVTM and CDR2 ANQGSEA. This CDR3 is CSAEGLAGGTGELFF. DNA for the CDR3: TGCAGCGCCGAGGGCCTAGCGGGAGGTACCGGGGAGCTGTTTTTT.

This clonotype was counted many times. The J gene is TRBJ2-5, the V gene TRBV12-3 or TRBV12-4; TRBD2 agrees at 8 bases. Germline trimming cut 7 bases from V and 5 bases from J; bases unmatched to any gene: 9. The CDR3 consists of 14 residues. CDR3 sequence reads: CASTASGYLETQYF. In DNA form, the CDR3 reads TGTGCCAGCACGGCTAGCGGGTACTTGGAGACCCAGTACTTC.

V and J are TRBV4-1 and TRBJ2-2, with TRBD1 matching 8 bases. Trimming removed 1 base from V and 4 bases from J; junction bases left unmatched: 11. The CDR3 loop spans 18 amino acids. Germline V gene data show CDR1 as MGHRA and CDR2 as YSYEKL. The CDR3 loop reads CASSQGWVGQGGTGELFF. The CDR3 DNA reads TGCGCCAGCAGCCAAGGATGGGTTGGACAGGGAGGCACCGGGGAGCTGTTTTTT.

This clonotype was detected ten times or more. The V call is TRBV2, the J call TRBJ1-1; TRBD1 might be the D (6 bases). V lost 6 bases, J lost 10 bases, and 21 bases lay in between. The germline gives CDR1 SNHLY, CDR2 FYNNEI. CDR3 length: 14 amino acids. Written as DNA, the CDR3 is TGTGCCAGCAGCCAAAGTTGGCAGGGGCTAGGAGCTTTCTTT. Translation gives CASSQSWQGLGAFF.

This clonotype was detected many times. The chain joins TRBV29-1 to TRBJ1-2; TRBD1 might be the D (6 bases). V was shortened by 1 base and J by 6 bases, with 9 bases between the two germline ends. Germline CDR1 reads SQVTM; CDR2 reads ANQGSEA. The CDR3 length is 12 residues. As DNA, the CDR3 is TGCAGCGTTGAAGCCAGGGGCCATGGCTACACCTTC. This encodes CSVEARGHGYTF.